This record covers a single TCR beta chain. This record comes from a study of blood T cell repertoires in COVID-19. Germline V gives CDR1 SQVTM, CDR2 ANQGSEA. The CDR3 has 13 amino acids. V lost 6 bases to trimming and J lost 5 bases; unmatched junction nucleotides: 6. Sequencing used immunoSEQ multiplex PCR; TCRdb keeps in-frame clones, though not all of them. Seen here are 76,000 or so clones, roughly nine tenths observed once, and the top ten hold around a sixth. V is TRBV29-1 and J is TRBJ1-2; the match to TRBD1 covers 10 bases. Sequencing used peripheral blood. This clonotype originated in a man aged 80 or over in a cohort sampled during active COVID-19. The CDR3: CSVPGQGVYGYTF. The CDR3, as DNA: TGCAGCGTCCCAGGACAGGGGGTTTATGGCTACACCTTC.